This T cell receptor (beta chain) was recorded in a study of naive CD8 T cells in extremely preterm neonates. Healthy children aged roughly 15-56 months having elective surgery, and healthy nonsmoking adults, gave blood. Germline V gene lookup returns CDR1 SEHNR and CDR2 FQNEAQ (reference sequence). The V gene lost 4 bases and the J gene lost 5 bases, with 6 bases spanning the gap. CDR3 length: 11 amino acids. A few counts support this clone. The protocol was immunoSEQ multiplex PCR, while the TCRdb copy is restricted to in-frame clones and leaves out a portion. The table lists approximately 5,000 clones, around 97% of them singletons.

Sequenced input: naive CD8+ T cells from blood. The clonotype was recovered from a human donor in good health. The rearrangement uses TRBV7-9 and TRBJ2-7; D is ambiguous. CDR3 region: CASSSKHEQYF. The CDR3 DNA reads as TGTGCCAGCAGCTCGAAGCACGAGCAGTACTTC. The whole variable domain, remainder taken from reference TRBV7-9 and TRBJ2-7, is DTGVSQNPRHKITKRGQNVTFRCDPISEHNRLYWYRQTLGQGPEFLTYFQNEAQLEKSRLLSDRFSAERPKGSFSTLEIQRTEQGDSAMYLCASSSKHEQYFGPGTRLTVT.